The 9 T cell receptor beta chains below all came from one sample that was sequenced in a study of blood T cells in healthy people across ages. A sample-barcoded 5' primer and a J-beta primer mix were used in a second PCR of roughly 6 to 11 cycles. TCRdb redid the calling of the 5' RACE reads with MiXCR, one entry per CDR3 protein. The table includes some 850,000 distinct CDR3 sequences, more than 25% detected once. This sample was also put to use in a study of T cells of mothers and their children.

Sequences were obtained from blood. The source of these receptors is a boy aged 5-17 years in good health.

The chain joins TRBV12-3 or TRBV12-4 to TRBJ2-7; 7 bases fit TRBD1. There are 16 residues in the CDR3. V lost 4 bases, J lost 5 bases, and 14 bases stayed unmatched. The CDR3 protein is CASSWVRFDRADEQYF. For the CDR3, the DNA is TGTGCCAGCAGTTGGGTACGATTTGACAGGGCCGACGAGCAGTACTTC.

This clonotype has more than one count but fewer than ten. V and J are TRBV30 and TRBJ2-1, with unresolved D. Per the germline V gene, CDR1 is GTSNPN and CDR2 is SVGIG (reference sequence). This CDR3 is built from 11 residues. The V end lost 0 bases, the J end lost 9 bases, and 6 bases lay between the germline ends. As DNA, the CDR3 is TGTGCCTGGAGTGTAGGTAGTGAGCAGTTCTTC. It codes for CAWSVGSEQFF. Drawing the rest from reference TRBV30 and TRBJ2-1, the complete variable domain is SQTIHQWPATLVQPVGSPLSLECTVEGTSNPNLYWYRQAAGRGLQLLFYSVGIGQISSEVPQNLSASRPQDRQFILSSKKLLLSDSGFYLCAWSVGSEQFFGPGTRLTVL.

The CDR3 DNA is TGTGCCATCAGTGAGATGAGGGACCCTGAAAAACTGTTTTTT. This gives the protein CAISEMRDPEKLFF. The rearrangement links TRBV10-3 to TRBJ1-4; D might be TRBD1 (5 bases). Trimming stripped 2 bases from V and 7 bases from J, with 11 bases between. The CDR3 covers 14 residues. In germline, CDR1 is ENHRY, CDR2 SYGVKD.

A few counts support this clonotype. The rearrangement uses TRBV6-1 and TRBJ2-3; 7 positions agree with TRBD1. V lost 5 bases, J lost 6 bases, and 8 bases stayed unmatched. Germline lookup yields CDR1 MNHNS and CDR2 SASEGT. The CDR3 loop spans 14 amino acids. The chain's CDR3 is CASSPDRIGDTQYF. As DNA, the CDR3 is TGTGCCAGCAGTCCGGACAGGATTGGGGATACGCAGTATTTT.

The J gene is TRBJ1-2, the V gene TRBV19; D is possibly TRBD1 (6 bases). This CDR3 region has 12 residues. The V and J ends lost 10 bases and 4 bases respectively, with 13 bases between them. In germline, CDR1 is LNHDA, CDR2 SQIVND (reference sequence). CDR3 loop: CATIGGIYGYTF. In nucleotides, the CDR3 is TGTGCCACAATAGGGGGGATCTATGGCTACACCTTC. Complete variable domain (other parts from reference TRBV19 and TRBJ1-2): DGGITQSPKYLFRKEGQNVTLSCEQNLNHDAMYWYRQDPGQGLRLIYYSQIVNDFQKGDIAEGYSVSREKKESFPLTVTSAQKNPTAFYLCATIGGIYGYTFGSGTRLTVV.

The table lists this clonotype with a few counts. The V and J genes are TRBV6-5 and TRBJ1-5; a weak D match, TRBD1 (6 bases). Trimming stripped 6 bases from V and 7 bases from J, with 16 bases between. The CDR3 spans 14 residues. Germline CDR1 and CDR2: MNHEY and SVGAGI. This chain's CDR3 is CASSSGEEGQPQHF. The CDR3 DNA is TGTGCCAGCAGCTCAGGGGAGGAGGGACAGCCCCAGCATTTT.

In this sample, this clonotype turned up a few times. The rearrangement joins TRBV9 to TRBJ1-5; D possibly corresponds to TRBD1 (5 bases). Germline loops: CDR1 SGDLS, CDR2 YYNGEE. The CDR3 is made up of 14 amino acids. V lost 0 bases and J lost 9, with 13 bases in between. CDR3 amino acids: CASSVVDGAGPQHF. CDR3 nucleotides: TGTGCCAGCAGCGTAGTTGACGGGGCGGGGCCCCAGCATTTT.

This clonotype was counted between two and nine times. The V call is TRBV20-1, the J call TRBJ2-1, with D tentatively TRBD2 (6 bases). The CDR3 totals 16 residues. V lost 6 bases, J lost 4 bases, and 22 bases lay in between. The germline V gene has CDR1 DFQATT and CDR2 SNEGSKA (reference sequence). CDR3 protein: CSALSRDSIRYNEQFF. The CDR3, as DNA: TGCAGTGCCCTCAGTCGGGACTCGATAAGATACAATGAGCAGTTCTTC.

The V gene is TRBV30, the J gene TRBJ2-1; D unclear. The germline CDR1 and CDR2 sequences are GTSNPN and SVGIG (reference sequence). The ends were cut back, 2 bases at V and 7 bases at J, with 15 bases in the middle. This CDR3 is built from 14 residues. The CDR3 region has the DNA TGTGCCTGGAGTCCCCGGGCCGTTTTGAATGAGCAGTTCTTC. Amino acid sequence: CAWSPRAVLNEQFF.